This TCR beta chain derives from a study of blood T cell dynamics during melanoma immunotherapy. On the study more broadly: First-line therapy was either pembrolizumab or nivolumab with ipilimumab for metastatic melanoma.

This clone was recorded a few times. Trimming took 5 bases from V and 0 from J, leaving 11 bases between them. The CDR3 is 15 amino acids. Germline values: CDR1 SGHTA, CDR2 FQGNSA. Time point: pre-treatment baseline. At 12 weeks after first infusion, RECIST 1.1 defined response for most patients. Every bulk PBMC sample received the same 350 ng of DNA. The assay was immunoSEQ multiplex PCR, and TCRdb's table has in-frame clones only and misses some. The sample has 5,500 to 8,500 clones; over 80% are singletons. Material: blood, obtained from a patient treated with checkpoint blockade. V gene TRBV7-2 combines with J gene TRBJ1-3; no reliable D call. The sequence came from a human donor with melanoma. Some clones in this sample may be carry-over from other donors' samples. CDR3 sequence reads: CASSPFRGSGNTIYF. The DNA of the CDR3 is TGTGCCAGCAGCCCATTCCGGGGCTCTGGAAACACCATATATTTT.